This record covers a single T cell receptor beta chain. This clone's antigen is unknown. Base qualities are not at hand, and no much larger clone is one base apart. The label giving this sample's time point can be read as: 12 months on ibrutinib. For TCR beta library preparation, around 2.2 micrograms of genomic DNA was extracted from cryopreserved PBMCs. Longitudinal blood samples from CLL patients on ibrutinib monotherapy underwent high-throughput TCR beta sequencing. The patients took part in an open-label, single-center phase 2 trial of ibrutinib monotherapy. The record originates from a study of cytotoxic CD8 clonotypes in ibrutinib-treated CLL (dated by TCRdb to the early 2020s). Broadly, across the study: In this cohort, approximately 15 patients were treatment-naive and 11 to 12 were relapsed/refractory, while 17 to 18 had unmutated IGHV. Patients were still on ibrutinib when every remission and progressive disease sample was collected. Cryopreserved peripheral blood mononuclear cells were collected before treatment, at response, and at either disease progression or sustained remission. Partial responses were observed in some 24 patients and complete responses in 2; after a median follow-up of around 68 months, remission was maintained in 14 patients and progression was observed in 12. On average, each sample yielded 255,043 productive templates and around 100,000 productive rearrangements. Of the approximately 86 people in the trial, around 25 had longitudinal samples available. Response samples were obtained after a median of around 11 months of treatment, with a range of about 6 to 36 months.

The goal of deep resolution MiSeq sequencing was a depth between 1 in 1 million and 1 in 200,000 T cells, and coverage averaged 10x per clonotype. The immunoSEQ hsTCRB Kit was used to generate TCR beta libraries. From the authors' description of their analysis: Data were analyzed with ImmunoSEQ Data Assistant and ImmunoSEQ Analyzer, with V, D and J genes assigned per IMGT definitions. Clonality, with values ranging from 0 to 1, was calculated as one minus the normalized Shannon entropy of productive rearrangement frequencies. Public clonotype analysis was restricted to overrepresented clonotypes comprising at least 0.05% of each patient's repertoire. About a dozen repertoires from age-matched healthy donors, obtained from immuneACCESS, served as clonality controls. What TCRdb holds here is the immuneACCESS table cut down to in-frame rearrangements. Part of the clones is not present; checked against another copy, under half of the missing clones reflect an unresolved V gene, and the others are unexplained. The V and J calls and clone size were taken over from that table, and D and trimming were inferred from the DNA. The sample contains about 140,000 clones, less than 95% of them found a single time. Jointly, the top ten make up under 14% of the sample.

Trimming takes 11 bases from V and 0 bases from J, and the germline ends sit 10 bases apart. Reading the germline V gene gives CDR1 MDHEN and CDR2 SYDVKM. CDR3 length: 12 amino acids, cysteine to phenylalanine. Only the CDR3 DNA stays, 36 bases, in frame from base 1. What the study reported, not specific to this receptor: At ibrutinib response clonality went up, during sustained remission it held steady, and at progression it dropped back toward baseline. Public clonotypes were rare and either shrank or stayed stable during treatment, and the rise in clonality at ibrutinib response reflected expansion of private clonotypes. Sampling times were not matched between patients in sustained remission and patients whose disease was progressing, and lymph node repertoires were not examined. At baseline, clonality was higher than in age-matched healthy donors and showed a strong correlation with circulating CD8+ T-cell counts.

The sample was PBMCs, taken after 12 months of ibrutinib treatment. This chain is built from TRBV28 and TRBJ1-2; the D gene cannot be resolved reliably. This TCR derives from a human donor with chronic lymphocytic leukemia. The nucleotide sequence is given as TGTGCCTACCGTGAGACTAACTATGGCTACACCTTC. The resulting protein is CAYRETNYGYTF.